This T cell receptor (beta chain) was identified during a study of blood T cell repertoires in COVID-19. Study context: Both acute and convalescent COVID-19 samples were obtained from the United States, Italy and Spain. Nucleic acid was either cDNA or gDNA, and it came from T cells, B-cell-depleted T cells, or PBMCs.

V was pared by 0 bases and J by 7 bases, with 10 bases of the junction left unmatched. The germline V gene has CDR1 MGHRA and CDR2 YSYEKL. The CDR3 contains 17 residues. As originally analysed: Estimates of nucleated cell counts were drawn from the amplification of reference gene primers. The assay was immunoSEQ multiplex PCR, and TCRdb's table has in-frame clones only and misses some. V and J calls plus clone size are reproduced from that table; the DNA served to infer D and trimming. The sample shows under 75,000 clones, less than 85% of them seen only once. The TCR was taken from a man between 60 and 75 years old with acute or convalescent COVID-19. Source material: peripheral blood. The chain couples TRBV4-1 to TRBJ2-2, with 8 bases aligning to TRBD2. DNA of the CDR3: TGCGCCAGCAGCCAAGATACCCATGGTAGCGGGATCGGGGAGCTGTTTTTT. Its translation is CASSQDTHGSGIGELFF.